This T cell receptor (beta chain) is drawn from a study of OX40 agonist ivuxolimab in advanced cancers. The assay was immunoSEQ multiplex PCR, and TCRdb's table has in-frame clones only and misses some. The table shows 65,000 to 85,000 clones, with 84% occurring only once. The CDR3 is made up of 13 amino acids. Per germline, CDR1 LGHNA and CDR2 YNFKEQ. Trimming removed 2 bases at V and 2 bases at J, with 6 bases between. The chain uses TRBV4-2 and TRBJ2-5; the D is unclear. Sequenced here: CD4+ or CD8+ T cells sorted from blood, sampled in a trial of the OX40 agonist ivuxolimab. This sequence originates from an adult with an advanced solid tumor such as melanoma, head and neck, liver or kidney cancer. The chain's CDR3 is CASSQQNQETQYF. DNA for the CDR3: TGTGCCAGCAGCCAACAAAATCAAGAGACCCAGTACTTC.